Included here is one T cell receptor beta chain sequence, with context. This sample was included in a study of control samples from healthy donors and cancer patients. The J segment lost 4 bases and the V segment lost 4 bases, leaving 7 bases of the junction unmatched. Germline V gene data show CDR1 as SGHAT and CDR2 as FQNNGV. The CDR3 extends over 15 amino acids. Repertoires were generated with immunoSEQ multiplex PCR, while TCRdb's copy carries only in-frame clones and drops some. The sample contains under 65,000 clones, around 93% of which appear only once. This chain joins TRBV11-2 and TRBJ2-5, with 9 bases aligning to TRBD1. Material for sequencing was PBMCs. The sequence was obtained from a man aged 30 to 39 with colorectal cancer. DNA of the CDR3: TGTGCCAGCAGCTCCTACAGGGGGCGCGGAGAGACCCAGTACTTC. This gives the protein CASSSYRGRGETQYF.